This T cell receptor (beta chain) appears in the sequencing data of a study of T-cell memory formation after mild COVID-19. As for the study in general: There were largely donor-specific TCR clusters.

After 5'RACE with constant-segment primers, TCR alpha and TCR beta cDNA libraries carrying sample barcodes and UMIs were obtained. MiXCR was run by TCRdb on the 5' RACE reads, yielding one entry per CDR3 protein. In the table there are hundreds of thousands of distinct CDR3 sequences, more than 15% of which are singletons. General observations from the study: Memory from before infection featured some responding clones, which suggests cross-reactive memory joined.

Remarks on this clonotype: The antigen is undetermined.

Germline CDR1 is MGHRA and CDR2 is YSYEKL. There are 15 residues in the CDR3. V lost 4 bases to trimming and J lost 11 bases; unmatched junction nucleotides: 14. The sample comprised PBMCs or a T cell subset sorted from them (not recorded which). The source of this sequence is a man in his late teens or twenties who had mild COVID-19 (a few samples of this study predate the infection). Cell type and time point are not known. The V gene is TRBV4-1, the J gene TRBJ1-2; 9 positions match TRBD1. For the CDR3, the DNA is TGCGCCAGCAGCCCGCAGACAGGGGGGGACTTCACTTACACCTTC. This sequence encodes CASSPQTGGDFTYTF.